These 2 T cell receptor beta chains came from one sample sequenced in a study of blood T cell repertoires in COVID-19. Sequencing used immunoSEQ multiplex PCR; TCRdb keeps in-frame clones, though not all of them. Of some 130,000 clones in the sample, 80% were seen once. Sequencing used peripheral blood. Receptor source: a man aged 65-85 years with acute or convalescent COVID-19.

This chain uses TRBV6-5 with TRBJ2-5; the D gene is possibly TRBD1 (6 bases). From germline, CDR1 is MNHEY and CDR2 SVGAGI. V was cut by 8 bases and J by 7 bases, with 20 bases left in between. The CDR3 runs 14 residues. This CDR3 reads CASAEQGLRGTQYF. The CDR3 DNA is TGTGCCAGCGCAGAGCAGGGGTTGAGGGGGACCCAGTACTTC.

This clone has more than one count but fewer than ten. The rearrangement links TRBV18 to TRBJ2-1; D uncertain. Per germline, CDR1 KGHSH and CDR2 LQKENI. CDR3 length: 15 amino acids. V was clipped by 3 bases and J by 6 bases, with 15 bases between them. The CDR3 spells CASSPNIVVVNEQFF. The DNA for the CDR3 is TGTGCCAGCTCACCGAACATCGTTGTGGTCAATGAGCAGTTCTTC.